A single sample gave rise to the 15 T cell receptor beta chains below, sequenced in a study of CXCR3-negative and CXCR3-positive naive CD8 T cells. Findings of the study overall: The study found more hydrophobic TRB CDR3s in CXCR3-positive naive cells than in CXCR3-negative naive cells.

These receptors' antigens are unknown. 5' RACE with UMI labels generated the TRB cDNA libraries. After re-calling the 5' RACE reads, TCRdb lists one entry per CDR3 protein, DNA absent. The listing contains around 140,000 distinct CDR3 sequences. The sample comprised naive CXCR3+ CD8+ T cells from blood. The sample's subset: CD45RO-CCR7+CD27+CD95- naive CD8+ T cells expressing CXCR3 (TNR3+). The receptors here all came from a human donor in good health. Some clones in this sample may be carry-over from other donors' samples.

The V call is TRBV29-1, the J call TRBJ2-7. CDR1 SQVTM and CDR2 ANQGSEA come from the germline V gene. This CDR3 is built from 11 residues. The CDR3 loop is CSVRVELGQYF.

The chain carries TRBV20-1 and TRBJ2-7; TCRdb designates TRBD2, a call that cannot be tested without DNA. CDR1 is DFQATT and CDR2 is SNEGSKA in the germline V gene (reference sequence). This CDR3 spans 13 amino acids. CDR3 amino acids: CSARGTASYEQYF.

The genes are TRBV29-1 and TRBJ2-3. CDR3 length: 14 amino acids. In germline, CDR1 is SQVTM, CDR2 ANQGSEA. This CDR3 reads CSVIHVSDTDTQYF.

The V and J genes are TRBV11-2 and TRBJ2-1. The CDR3 loop spans 15 amino acids. Looked up from germline, CDR1 is SGHAT and CDR2 is FQNNGV. CDR3: CASSLDFYSYNEQFF.

The chain recombines TRBV3-1 with TRBJ2-1; TCRdb's D call of TRBD1 is untestable without DNA. The germline gives CDR1 LGHDT, CDR2 YNNKEL (reference sequence). CDR3 length: 17 residues. The CDR3 is CASSPSLGDRGFGEQFF.

The V gene is TRBV12-5, the J gene TRBJ2-7. This CDR3 comprises 12 residues. Germline CDR1 and CDR2: LGHNT and FRNRAP. The CDR3 here is CASGPGPVDQYF.

V is TRBV25-1 and J is TRBJ1-2. CDR3 length: 14 amino acids. The germline gives CDR1 MGHDK, CDR2 SYGVNS. CDR3 loop: CASGDPAGGYGYTF.

The chain has TRBV5-1 and TRBJ1-1; with no DNA, the TCRdb D assignment of TRBD1 cannot be verified. The germline V gene encodes CDR1 SGHRS and CDR2 YFSETQ. This CDR3 region has 13 residues. The chain's CDR3 is CASSLEGVGEAFF. The variable domain in full, with the rest retrieved from reference TRBV5-1 and TRBJ1-1, is KAGVTQTPRYLIKTRGQQVTLSCSPISGHRSVSWYQQTPGQGLQFLFEYFSETQRNKGNFPGRFSGRQFSNSRSEMNVSTLELGDSALYLCASSLEGVGEAFFGQGTRLTVV.

This chain links TRBV29-1 with TRBJ2-7; as DNA is missing, the TRBD1 call by TCRdb cannot be tested. CDR1 and CDR2 from the germline V gene are SQVTM and ANQGSEA. The CDR3 totals 13 residues. The CDR3 here is CSVIPGHSYEQYF.

The chain couples TRBV4-2 to TRBJ1-1. Per germline, CDR1 LGHNA and CDR2 YNFKEQ. The CDR3 runs 13 residues. CDR3 in amino acids: CASSQTSSTEAFF.

J is TRBJ2-5 and V is TRBV28; the D call from TCRdb, TRBD1, cannot be confirmed without DNA. CDR1 and CDR2 (germline): MDHEN, SYDVKM. This CDR3 region has 14 residues. The CDR3 is CASSLTGKQETQYF. Variable domain in full (rest from reference TRBV28 and TRBJ2-5): DVKVTQSSRYLVKRTGEKVFLECVQDMDHENMFWYRQDPGLGLRLIYFSYDVKMKEKGDIPEGYSVSREKKERFSLILESASTNQTSMYLCASSLTGKQETQYFGPGTRLLVL.

The chain has TRBV6-5 and TRBJ2-7; no DNA is available, so the TRBD2 call from TCRdb remains unchecked. This CDR3 has 14 residues. Germline CDR1 MNHEY, CDR2 SVGAGI. The CDR3 sequence is CASSFGGLLREQYF.

The rearrangement joins TRBV7-2 to TRBJ2-2; TCRdb lists TRBD2, though no DNA is available to test this call. The CDR3 runs 15 residues. Looked up from germline, CDR1 is SGHTA and CDR2 is FQGNSA. The CDR3 sequence: CASSAEGANTGELFF.

The chain joins TRBV28 to TRBJ1-2; the TCRdb call, TRBD1, lacks DNA for checking. This CDR3 is 14 amino acids long. Germline CDR1 reads MDHEN; CDR2 reads SYDVKM. The CDR3 is CAIPAGPQGDGYTF.

V and J are TRBV27 and TRBJ1-1. The germline V gene encodes CDR1 MNHEY and CDR2 SMNVEV (reference sequence). CDR3 length: 13 amino acids. The chain's CDR3 is CASSPIVGTEAFF.